Listed below are T cell receptor beta chains from one sample, sequenced in a study of PD-L1 blockade in urothelial cancer. Data came from immunoSEQ multiplex PCR; TCRdb stores just in-frame clones and leaves some out. The sample lists around 70,000 clones, about 90% seen once, with approximately 4.5% in the top ten. The sequencing used PBMCs, collected around atezolizumab (anti-PD-L1) treatment. The receptors stem from a man aged 65-85 years with urothelial cancer. Each CDR3 is given with its conserved first and last residue. The D gene is left open where the match is weak. Expanded clones are given a class, and other clones once, few, many or no size at all.

>TRBJ1-1|.|.|TRBV25-1
TGTGCCAGCAGTGAATATGGCCGGGGTACCAACACTGAAGCTTTCTTT
CASSEYGRGTNTEAFF
>TRBJ2-5|.|.|TRBV18
TGTGCCAGCTCACCGGAGGTCGGAGAGACCCAGTACTTC
CASSPEVGETQYF
>TRBJ2-7|once|.|TRBV19
TGTGCCAGTAGTTTCAGGGCCGGGCCCTACGAGCAGTACTTC
CASSFRAGPYEQYF
>TRBJ2-2|few|.|TRBV18
TGTGCCAGCTCACCAGCCACTATAAACACCGGGGAGCTGTTTTTT
CASSPATINTGELFF
>TRBJ1-1|.|.|TRBV5-1
TGCGCCAGCAGCTCGGGACAGAACACTGAAGCTTTCTTT
CASSSGQNTEAFF
>TRBJ2-7|once|TRBD2|TRBV2
TGTGCCACCAAAAGCGGGAGGGGGCCCTACGAGCAGTACTTC
CATKSGRGPYEQYF
>TRBJ2-2|once|TRBD1|TRBV6-1
TGTGCCAGCAGTGAAGCGACAGGGGGGATCGGGGAGCTGTTTTTT
CASSEATGGIGELFF
>TRBJ1-1|.|TRBD1|TRBV6-6
TGTGCCAGCAGTATTGGGACAGGGAACACTGAAGCTTTCTTT
CASSIGTGNTEAFF
>TRBJ1-1|.|TRBD1|TRBV6-1
TGTGCCAGCAGTGTCGGGACAGAAAGGGTTTGGGACACTGAAGCTTTCTTT
CASSVGTERVWDTEAFF
>TRBJ2-3|.|.|TRBV9
TGTGCCAGCAGCGTAGCTCGACTCACAGATACGCAGTATTTT
CASSVARLTDTQYF
>TRBJ2-7|.|TRBD2|TRBV25-1
TGTGCCAGCAAACCTAGCGGGATTTCCTACGAGCAGTACTTC
CASKPSGISYEQYF
>TRBJ2-6|.|.|TRBV10-3
TGTGCCATCAGTGAAGCCGGCGGAGCCAACGTCCTGACTTTC
CAISEAGGANVLTF
>TRBJ2-1|.|.|TRBV15
TGTGCCACCAGCAGAATGACTAGCAGGGGAGACAATGAGCAGTTCTTC
CATSRMTSRGDNEQFF
>TRBJ1-5|.|TRBD1|TRBV10-3
TGTGCCATCAGCCCTGGACAGGGGAGTCAGCCCCAGCATTTT
CAISPGQGSQPQHF
>TRBJ1-5|few|.|TRBV28
TGTGCCAGCACCACGACAGGAGTTCAGCCCCAGCATTTT
CASTTTGVQPQHF
>TRBJ1-2|once|.|TRBV11-2
TGTGCCAGCAGCTCCGTTGGAGGTACGCGCAATGGCTACACCTTC
CASSSVGGTRNGYTF
>TRBJ2-6|.|TRBD1|TRBV28
TGTGCCAGCAGTTTAGTCCTGGACAGGGGCACCCCTGGGGCCAACGTCCTGACTTTC
CASSLVLDRGTPGANVLTF
>TRBJ2-7|once|TRBD2|TRBV7-2
TGTGCCAGCAGCGTTGCAAGCGGGAGCTCCTACGAGCAGTACTTC
CASSVASGSSYEQYF
>TRBJ2-2|.|TRBD2|TRBV9
TGTGCCAGCAGCGTAAGGACTAGTGGAACCGGGGAGCTGTTTTTT
CASSVRTSGTGELFF
>TRBJ2-5|.|.|TRBV9
TGTGCCAGCAGCGGGGGGCTTTTTCAAGAGACCCAGTACTTC
CASSGGLFQETQYF
>TRBJ2-7|.|.|TRBV28
TGTGCCAGTACTTCAAGCTCCTACGAGCAGTACTTC
CASTSSSYEQYF
>TRBJ1-3|.|.|TRBV18
TGTGCCAGCTCACCACCGTATTCAGGTGCTAACACCATATATTTT
CASSPPYSGANTIYF
>TRBJ2-2|.|TRBD2|TRBV7-2
TGTGCCAGCAGCATACCCGGGACTAGCGGGAGCTGGACCGGGGAGCTGTTTTTT
CASSIPGTSGSWTGELFF
>TRBJ2-7|.|.|TRBV10-2
TGCGCCAGCAGTGAGTCGATAGTATCCTACGAGCAGTACTTC
CASSESIVSYEQYF
>TRBJ2-3|.|.|TRBV5-4
TGTGCCAGCAGCTTAGCGTCCGGTGCCGATACGCAGTATTTT
CASSLASGADTQYF
>TRBJ2-1|.|.|TRBV21-1
TGTGCCAGCAGCATGGGGACTAGCGGGAGTGACAATGAGCAGTTCTTC
CASSMGTSGSDNEQFF
>TRBJ1-5|.|TRBD1|TRBV2
TGTGCCAGCAGTGTTCCGGGACAGGGAGACAGCAATCAGCCCCAGCATTTT
CASSVPGQGDSNQPQHF
>TRBJ1-5|few|.|TRBV7-2
TGTGCCAGCAGCTTAGGACAGAATCAGCCCCAGCATTTT
CASSLGQNQPQHF
>TRBJ2-7|.|TRBD1|TRBV6-5
TGTGCCAGCAGTTATGTGAGGGGACAGTACGAGCAGTACTTC
CASSYVRGQYEQYF
>TRBJ2-6|once|TRBD1|TRBV19
TGTGCCAGTAGGCCGGACAGGGGGCTTCGGGCCAACGTCCTGACTTTC
CASRPDRGLRANVLTF
>TRBJ1-4|.|TRBD1|TRBV6-1
TGTGCCAGCAGTGGGAGAGGGACAGGGAGTAATGAAAAACTGTTTTTT
CASSGRGTGSNEKLFF
>TRBJ2-1|.|TRBD2|TRBV5-1
TGCGCCAGCAGCACGGGGGGTAGCGTGAGCTCCTACAATGAGCAGTTCTTC
CASSTGGSVSSYNEQFF
>TRBJ2-3|.|TRBD2|TRBV5-4
TGTGCCAGCAGCTCCCCGACTAGCAGCACAGATACGCAGTATTTT
CASSSPTSSTDTQYF
>TRBJ2-7|.|.|TRBV9
TGTGCCAGCAGCGTAGGCGGAAGCTCCTACGAGCAGTACTTC
CASSVGGSSYEQYF
>TRBJ2-3|.|.|TRBV7-3
TGTGCCAGCAGCTTAAAGGAGCGATCAGATACGCAGTATTTT
CASSLKERSDTQYF
>TRBJ2-1|.|.|TRBV28
TGTGCCAGCAGTACTAGCCGGGACTTTCACAATGAGCAGTTCTTC
CASSTSRDFHNEQFF
>TRBJ2-3|.|TRBD1|TRBV25-1
TGTGCCAGCAGTCCAGACAGGGGGTTTTTTGCAGATACGCAGTATTTT
CASSPDRGFFADTQYF
>TRBJ2-1|.|TRBD2|TRBV28
TGTGCCAGCAGGTCCTCGGGACTAGCGGGAGTCTTTCACCAGTTCTTC
CASRSSGLAGVFHQFF
>TRBJ2-5|.|.|TRBV5-5
TGTGCCAGCAGCTTCGGGACTGAGAGAGCAGAGACCCAGTACTTC
CASSFGTERAETQYF
>TRBJ2-5|.|TRBD2|TRBV9
TGTGCCAGCAGCGTAGAAGCTAGCGGGAAGCATTATCTAGAGACCCAGTACTTC
CASSVEASGKHYLETQYF
>TRBJ2-5|.|TRBD2|TRBV19
TGTGCCAGTAGTATTTGGGGACTAGCGGGAGATCAAGAGACCCAGTACTTC
CASSIWGLAGDQETQYF
>TRBJ1-1|.|TRBD1|TRBV6-4
TGTGCCAGCAGTGGGGACAGGGGGAGGTTCGGAGTTGTTGAAGCTTTCTTT
CASSGDRGRFGVVEAFF
>TRBJ2-3|.|.|TRBV1
TGCACCAGCAGCCAAGATGGAGCTAGCGGCACAGATACGCAGTATTTT
CTSSQDGASGTDTQYF
>TRBJ2-3|.|TRBD1|TRBV27
TGTGCCAGCAGTTCTGGGACAGGGCGAAGGACAGATACGCAGTATTTT
CASSSGTGRRTDTQYF